This record concerns one TCR beta chain sequence. The source of the sample is a study of blood T cell repertoires in COVID-19. Overall study context: Sites across the United States, Italy and Spain contributed samples from acute and convalescent COVID-19.

The V gene's germline CDR1 is SGHNT and CDR2 YYREEE (reference sequence). This CDR3 spans 17 amino acids. Between the trimmed V and J ends, which lost 6 bases and 0 bases, there was a span of 21 bases. Method: immunoSEQ multiplex PCR; TCRdb's copy keeps in-frame clones and lacks some. The sample includes approximately 350,000 clones, 80% to 90% of them seen just once. Participant ages covered roughly 18 to 89 years across 24 US areas. Cohort placement rested on clinical history that participants reported themselves. Two negative PCRs, clearance, or symptom resolution were required of recovered Cohort 3 donors.

The source of this sequence is a man younger than 35 who had recovered from COVID-19. The sample was PBMCs or T cells enriched from blood (not recorded which). The chain combines TRBV5-4 with TRBJ1-1, with D uncertain. The CDR3 DNA reads TGTGCCAGCACCCAGGCGGGTTCTGCCCTCATGAACACTGAAGCTTTCTTT. Encoded protein: CASTQAGSALMNTEAFF. The full variable domain, rest sourced from reference TRBV5-4 and TRBJ1-1, is ETGVTQSPTHLIKTRGQQVTLRCSSQSGHNTVSWYQQALGQGPQFIFQYYREEENGRGNFPPRFSGLQFPNYSSELNVNALELDDSALYLCASTQAGSALMNTEAFFGQGTRLTVV.